The 4 T cell receptor beta chains in this list originate from one sample, sequenced in a study of cytomegalovirus exposure and HLA in healthy donors. The PCR contained 60 Vbeta and 13 Jbeta primers. Sequenced by immunoSEQ multiplex PCR; TCRdb stores in-frame clones only, minus some. The sample includes 95,000 to 150,000 clones, about four fifths of them seen just once. Sequenced input: PBMCs. The source of these receptors is a middle-aged man in good health and CMV-seronegative.

This clone has just one count. This chain uses TRBV28 with TRBJ1-2; TRBD1 matches at 8 bases. Per germline, CDR1 MDHEN and CDR2 SYDVKM. CDR3 length equals 14 residues. V lost 3 bases, J lost 3 bases, and 3 bases stayed unmatched. This chain's CDR3 is CASSLDREDYGYTF. The CDR3 nucleotides read TGTGCCAGCAGTTTGGACAGGGAGGACTATGGCTACACCTTC.

The V call is TRBV7-3, the J call TRBJ2-5, with 9 positions matching TRBD2. CDR1 and CDR2 from the germline V gene are SGHTA and FQGTGA. The trim removed 1 base at V and 6 bases at J, leaving 9 bases unmatched. The CDR3 runs to 16 residues. CDR3 DNA: TGTGCCAGCAGCTTAAACGGCGGGGGGGCCCCCAAGACCCAGTACTTC. Residues: CASSLNGGGAPKTQYF.

V gene TRBV6-6 combines with J gene TRBJ2-1; D possibly corresponds to TRBD1 (5 bases). CDR1 and CDR2 from the germline V gene are MNHNY and SVGAGI (reference sequence). V gave up 2 bases and J gave up 2 bases, with 7 bases separating them. The CDR3 is 14 residues long. Here the CDR3 DNA reads TGTGCCAGCAGTTACCAGGGTCCCTACAATGAGCAGTTCTTC. It yields the protein CASSYQGPYNEQFF.

J is TRBJ1-1 and V is TRBV30; 8 bases line up with TRBD1. V lost 3 bases, J lost 3 bases, and 0 bases stayed unmatched. Germline CDR1 and CDR2: GTSNPN and SVGIG (reference sequence). The CDR3 loop spans 12 amino acids. In DNA, the CDR3 is TGTGCCTGGAGGGACAGGGACACTGAAGCTTTCTTT. Protein sequence: CAWRDRDTEAFF. The complete variable domain, with remaining parts taken from reference TRBV30 and TRBJ1-1, reads SQTIHQWPATLVQPVGSPLSLECTVEGTSNPNLYWYRQAAGRGLQLLFYSVGIGQISSEVPQNLSASRPQDRQFILSSKKLLLSDSGFYLCAWRDRDTEAFFGQGTRLTVV.